These 11 T cell receptor beta chains were sequenced from one sample in a study of blood T cell repertoires in COVID-19. Generated by immunoSEQ multiplex PCR, the TCRdb table keeps only in-frame clones and is missing some. The table shows about 530,000 clones, with around 90% occurring only once. The sequencing sample was made of peripheral blood. All receptors come from a woman aged 45-60 years with COVID-19, enrolled during active disease.

This chain links TRBV19 with TRBJ1-6; 7 bases are shared with TRBD1. From germline, CDR1 is LNHDA and CDR2 SQIVND (reference sequence). The CDR3 sequence is 16 residues long. Germline trimming cut 0 bases from V and 16 bases from J; bases unmatched to any gene: 15. In DNA form, the CDR3 reads TGTGCCAGTAGTATAGATCGGGGACAGCCTCCACGGGTACTCCACTTT. It encodes CASSIDRGQPPRVLHF.

Comment on this clone: An end of the junction differs from the germline gene, which may be a read error. Additional DNA sequences in this sample encode the identical CDR3. V gene TRBV6-6 combines with J gene TRBJ1-3; maybe TRBD1 (5 bases). This CDR3 has 16 amino acids. Germline V gene data show CDR1 as MNHNY and CDR2 as SVGAGI (reference sequence). CDR3 DNA: TGTGCTAGCAGTTACCCCCAGGGCCGCTCTGGAAACACCATATATTTT. Its translation is CASSYPQGRSGNTIYF.

V is TRBV3-1 (or the pseudogene TRBV3-2) and J is TRBJ2-1; the D is unclear. The germline V gene encodes CDR1 LGHDT and CDR2 YNNKEL (reference sequence). The CDR3 totals 14 residues. The V gene lost 0 bases and the J gene lost 4 bases, with 7 bases spanning the gap. The CDR3 nucleotides read TGTGCCAGCAGCCAAGAACGGTATTACAATGAGCAGTTCTTC. Its translation is CASSQERYYNEQFF.

The chain joins TRBV3-1 (or the pseudogene TRBV3-2) to TRBJ2-7; TRBD2 agrees at 9 bases. CDR3 length: 13 residues. V trimming: 6 bases; J trimming: 4 bases; junction bases outside the gene matches: 4. Germline loops: CDR1 LGHDT, CDR2 YNNKEL (reference sequence). The CDR3 protein is CASSLSGGYEQYF. The CDR3 bases are TGTGCCAGCAGTCTTAGCGGGGGTTACGAGCAGTACTTC.

V usage is TRBV9 and J usage is TRBJ2-1; D is undetermined. The germline V gene has CDR1 SGDLS and CDR2 YYNGEE. This CDR3 has 13 amino acids. Trimming shortened V by 4 bases and J by 8 bases, and 13 bases separated the two germline ends. The CDR3 is CASSPPLEDEQFF. The CDR3 region has the DNA TGTGCCAGCAGCCCCCCATTAGAGGATGAGCAGTTCTTC.

This chain uses TRBV11-2 with TRBJ2-3; 7 bases map to TRBD2. The CDR3 contains 13 residues. Germline CDR1 SGHAT, CDR2 FQNNGV. V was clipped by 5 bases and J by 3 bases; unmatched bases: 2. CDR3 loop: CASSRGVTDTQYF. DNA for the CDR3: TGTGCCAGCAGCCGGGGGGTAACAGATACGCAGTATTTT.

V gene TRBV5-1 combines with J gene TRBJ1-3; 7 bases agree with TRBD1. The germline V gene has CDR1 SGHRS and CDR2 YFSETQ. V lost 1 base and J lost 9; bases outside the gene matches: 4. There are 13 residues in the CDR3. The CDR3 nucleotides are TGCGCCAGCAGCTTGACAGGGGTAGGCACCATATATTTT. It translates to CASSLTGVGTIYF.

The chain employs TRBV5-6 and TRBJ2-2; D is unclear. V dropped 2 bases and J dropped 1 base, with 6 bases sitting between them. Per germline, CDR1 SGHDT and CDR2 YYEEEE. The CDR3 length is 14 residues. CDR3 bases: TGTGCCAGCAGCTTTACGGTGAACACCGGGGAGCTGTTTTTT. Translated, it gives CASSFTVNTGELFF.

V gene TRBV4-1 combines with J gene TRBJ2-4; 10 bases are shared with TRBD1. V trimming: 3 bases; J trimming: 3 bases; junction bases outside the gene matches: 5. Germline values: CDR1 MGHRA, CDR2 YSYEKL. This CDR3 is 16 amino acids long. The CDR3 loop is CASSQTGGLVKNIQYF. Written as DNA, the CDR3 is TGCGCCAGCAGCCAGACAGGGGGCCTAGTCAAAAACATTCAGTACTTC.

V and J are TRBV18 and TRBJ1-1; D gene ambiguous. Trimming cost V 6 bases and J 6 bases, with 8 bases left between them. The CDR3 has 11 amino acids. Germline CDR1 is KGHSH and CDR2 is LQKENI. As DNA, the CDR3 is TGTGCCAGCTCCGGAGGCGCTGAAGCTTTCTTT. Its protein is CASSGGAEAFF.

The rearrangement uses TRBV6-5 and TRBJ1-1; 7 bases are shared with TRBD1. With V trimmed by 6 bases and J by 5 bases, 9 bases remained unmatched. Germline values: CDR1 MNHEY, CDR2 SVGAGI. The CDR3 consists of 14 residues. The CDR3 spells CASRPPTGTTEAFF. The CDR3 region has the DNA TGTGCCAGCAGACCCCCGACAGGGACAACTGAAGCTTTCTTT.